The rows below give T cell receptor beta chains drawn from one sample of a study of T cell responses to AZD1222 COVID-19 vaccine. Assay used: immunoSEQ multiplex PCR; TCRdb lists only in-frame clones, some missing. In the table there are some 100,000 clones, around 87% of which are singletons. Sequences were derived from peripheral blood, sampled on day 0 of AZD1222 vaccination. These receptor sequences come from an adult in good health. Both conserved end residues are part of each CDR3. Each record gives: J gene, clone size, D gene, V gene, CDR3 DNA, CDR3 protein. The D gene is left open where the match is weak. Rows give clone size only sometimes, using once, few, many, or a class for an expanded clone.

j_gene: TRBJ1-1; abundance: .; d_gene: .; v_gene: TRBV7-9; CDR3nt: TGTGCCAGCAGCGGCGGACAGAACACTGAAGCTTTCTTT; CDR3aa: CASSGGQNTEAFF
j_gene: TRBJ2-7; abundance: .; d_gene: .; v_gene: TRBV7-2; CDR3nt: TGTGCCAGCAGCTTAGGTGTCAGGGGCCACGAGCAGTACTTC; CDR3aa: CASSLGVRGHEQYF
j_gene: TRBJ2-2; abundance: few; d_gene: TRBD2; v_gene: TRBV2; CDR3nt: TGTGCCAGCGGGAGCGGGACGGGCACCGGGGAGCTGTTTTTT; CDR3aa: CASGSGTGTGELFF
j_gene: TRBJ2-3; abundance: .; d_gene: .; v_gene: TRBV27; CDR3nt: TGTGCCAGCAGTCCCAAAAAAACTTATTCCCTCACAGATACGCAGTATTTT; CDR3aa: CASSPKKTYSLTDTQYF
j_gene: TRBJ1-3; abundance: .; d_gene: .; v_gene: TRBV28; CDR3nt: TGTGCCAGCAGTTTACCACAGTACTCTGGAAACACCATATATTTT; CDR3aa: CASSLPQYSGNTIYF
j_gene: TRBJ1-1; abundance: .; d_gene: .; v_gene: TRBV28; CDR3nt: TGTGCCAGCAGTTTAATGGGGGGCACTGAAGCTTTCTTT; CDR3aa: CASSLMGGTEAFF
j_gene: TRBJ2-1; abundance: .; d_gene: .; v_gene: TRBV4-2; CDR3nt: TGTGCCAGCAGGGGCAGTGAGCAGTTCTTC; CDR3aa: CASRGSEQFF
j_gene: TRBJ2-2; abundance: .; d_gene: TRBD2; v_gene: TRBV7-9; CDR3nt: TGTGCCACCGAATGGACTAGCAGGGGCGGGGAGCTGTTTTTT; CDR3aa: CATEWTSRGGELFF
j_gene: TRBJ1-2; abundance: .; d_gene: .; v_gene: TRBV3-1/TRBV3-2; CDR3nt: TGTGCCAGCAGCCATCGACTAGGGAACTATGGCTACACCTTC; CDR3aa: CASSHRLGNYGYTF
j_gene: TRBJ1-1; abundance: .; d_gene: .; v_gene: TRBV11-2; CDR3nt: TGTGCCAGCAGCTCCACCGGGCGGGGATGGAACACTGAAGCTTTCTTT; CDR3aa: CASSSTGRGWNTEAFF
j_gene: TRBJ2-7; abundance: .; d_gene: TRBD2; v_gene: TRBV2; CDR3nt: TGTGCCAGCAGTCCCCTAGCGGGAGGGGTCCACGAGCAGTACTTC; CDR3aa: CASSPLAGGVHEQYF
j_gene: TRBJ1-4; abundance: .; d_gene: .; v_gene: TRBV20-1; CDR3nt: TGCAGTGCGGCGGACGGCGAAAAACTGTTTTTT; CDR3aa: CSAADGEKLFF
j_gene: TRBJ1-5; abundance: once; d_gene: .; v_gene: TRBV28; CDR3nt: TGTGCCAGCAGTTTACCAACAGGGCTGAACAATCAGCCCCAGCATTTT; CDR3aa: CASSLPTGLNNQPQHF
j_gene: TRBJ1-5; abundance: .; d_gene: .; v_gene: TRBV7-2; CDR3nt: TGTGCCAGCAGCTTTGATGGGGTGAAGGGCAATCAGCCCCAGCATTTT; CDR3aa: CASSFDGVKGNQPQHF
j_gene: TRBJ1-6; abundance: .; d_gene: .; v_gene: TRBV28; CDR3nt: TGTGCCAGCAGCCGGGGGGTCAGATCACCCCTCCACTTT; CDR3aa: CASSRGVRSPLHF
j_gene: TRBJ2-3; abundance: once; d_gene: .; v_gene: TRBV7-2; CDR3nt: TGTGCCAGCAGCTTAGGGTCTATAGGGTCTGATACGCAGTATTTT; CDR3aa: CASSLGSIGSDTQYF
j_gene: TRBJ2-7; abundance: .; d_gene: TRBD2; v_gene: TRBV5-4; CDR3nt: TGTGCCAGCAGCTTAGATCCTAGCGGGAACTACGAGCAGTACTTC; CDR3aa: CASSLDPSGNYEQYF
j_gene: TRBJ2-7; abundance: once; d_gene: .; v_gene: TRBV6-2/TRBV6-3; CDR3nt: TGTGCCAGCAGTCGGACTCCCTCCTACGAGCAGTACTTC; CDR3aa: CASSRTPSYEQYF
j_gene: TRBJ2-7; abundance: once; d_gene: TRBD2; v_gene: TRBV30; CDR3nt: TGTGCCCTCGCACTGGCGGGAGGGTTTTACGAGCAGTACTTC; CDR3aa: CALALAGGFYEQYF
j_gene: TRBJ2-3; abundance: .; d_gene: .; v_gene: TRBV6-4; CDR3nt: TGTGCCAGCAGTGACACGACTCAAGATACGCAGTATTTT; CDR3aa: CASSDTTQDTQYF
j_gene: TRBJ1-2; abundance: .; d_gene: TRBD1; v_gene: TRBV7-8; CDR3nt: TGTGCCAGCAGCTTAGTCACGAGACAGGGGTCGGCTAACTATGGCTACACCTTC; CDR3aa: CASSLVTRQGSANYGYTF
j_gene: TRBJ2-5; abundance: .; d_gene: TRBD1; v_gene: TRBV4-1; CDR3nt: TGCGCCAGCAGCCAACCCGGGACAGGGGTTGAGACCCAGTACTTC; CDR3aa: CASSQPGTGVETQYF
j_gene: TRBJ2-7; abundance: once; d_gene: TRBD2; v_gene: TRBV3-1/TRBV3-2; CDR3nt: TGTGCCAGCAGCCAAGGCCTAGCGGGGACCTACGAGCAGTACTTC; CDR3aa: CASSQGLAGTYEQYF
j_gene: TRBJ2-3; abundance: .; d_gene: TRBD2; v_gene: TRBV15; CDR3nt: TGTGCCACCAGCAGAGGACTAGCGGGAGGGGGCGATACGCAGTATTTT; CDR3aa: CATSRGLAGGGDTQYF
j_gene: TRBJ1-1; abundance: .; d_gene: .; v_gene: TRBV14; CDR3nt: TGTGCCAGCAGCCAAGAGAGGTACGGGATCGGCCGAGCTTTCTTT; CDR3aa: CASSQERYGIGRAFF
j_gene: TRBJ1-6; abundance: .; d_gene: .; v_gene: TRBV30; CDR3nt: TGTGCCTGCCAGTCGGCCCCTCGCAATTCACCCCTCCACTTT; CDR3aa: CACQSAPRNSPLHF
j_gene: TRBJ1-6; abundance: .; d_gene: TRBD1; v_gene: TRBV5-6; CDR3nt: TGTGCCAGCAGCCCTACCGGGACAGGACATAATTCACCCCTCCACTTT; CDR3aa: CASSPTGTGHNSPLHF
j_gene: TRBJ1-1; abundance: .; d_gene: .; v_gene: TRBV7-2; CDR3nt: TGTGCCAGCAGCCCCCAGAGGGGCGGGGGGCGTGAAGCTTTCTTT; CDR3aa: CASSPQRGGGREAFF